This TCR beta chain is from a study of shared clonotypes between healthy human individuals. Across the whole study: Per donor, CD8 memory used one plate, CD8 naive used two, CD4 memory used three and CD4 naive used three.

Overall study findings and caveats: The low donor count limited represented genetic and exposure-history diversity.

Clones were sequenced by immunoSEQ multiplex PCR, and TCRdb holds only the in-frame ones, with some missing. The table lists 1 million to 1.3 million clones, 70% to 80% of them singletons, with 0.5% to 0.65% in the top ten. Comments on this clone: Its specificity is unknown.

The germline V gene encodes CDR1 SQVTM and CDR2 ANQGSEA. V lost 7 bases and J lost 8; bases outside the gene matches: 7. The CDR3 is 13 residues long. Caucasian adults residing in Nashville, Tennessee made up all the donors. The chain carries TRBV29-1 and TRBJ2-7, with TRBD2 identical over 14 bases. Material for sequencing was memory CD4+ T cells from PBMCs. The subset is: CD45RA-negative fraction. The source of this sequence is a young man in good health. Some clones in this sample may be carry-over from other donors' samples. CDR3 protein: CSGATSGRGKQYF. CDR3 DNA sequence: TGCAGCGGCGCGACTAGCGGGAGGGGCAAGCAGTACTTC.